This is a list of T cell receptor beta chains from one sample in a study of T-cell memory formation after mild COVID-19. TCRdb processed the 5' RACE reads anew with MiXCR; each CDR3 protein has one entry. The table has some 600,000 distinct CDR3 sequences, roughly 17% seen once; the top ten hold roughly 8.2%. Sequencing used PBMCs or a T cell subset sorted from them (not recorded which). The receptor source for this set is an adult woman who had mild COVID-19 (a few samples of this study predate the infection). Cell type and time point are not known. The CDR3 runs from the conserved cysteine through the conserved F or W. The size field is filled for only some rows; it gives once, few, many or a size class.

NA,TRBJ1-1,TRBV20-1,CSAHGTGESTEAFF
NA,TRBJ1-1,TRBV19,CASFWGHTEAFF
few,TRBJ1-1,TRBV6-5,CASSYSRGGEAFF
many,TRBJ2-7,TRBV6-5,CASRQGSYEQYF
NA,TRBJ2-4,TRBV20-1,CSASPLVGSKNIQYF
NA,TRBJ2-7,TRBV19,CASRIAGNSYEQYF
NA,TRBJ2-3,TRBV10-3,CAISTAGVTDTQYF
few,TRBJ2-6,TRBV7-2,CASSLAPSGRRNSGANVLTF
NA,TRBJ1-3,TRBV6-5,CASSSGLGGHTIYF
NA,TRBJ2-3,TRBV12-3/TRBV12-4,CASSFLPSGSFTDTQYF
few,TRBJ1-1,TRBV20-1,CSARYPMNTEAFF
NA,TRBJ1-1,TRBV5-1,CASRSRTDNTEAFF
few,TRBJ1-4,TRBV5-1,CASSPAGPTNEKLFF
few,TRBJ1-4,TRBV4-1,CASSQGFVTLGENEKLFF
few,TRBJ2-3,TRBV11-2,CASSLGPAGSTDTQYF
NA,TRBJ2-5,TRBV9,CASSANLLAGGQETQYF
NA,TRBJ2-7,TRBV7-9,CASSRGTSGRNPYEQYF
NA,TRBJ1-1,TRBV7-3,CASSLRGGDSAFF
NA,TRBJ2-3,TRBV9,CASSVGNRGFTDTQYF
few,TRBJ1-5,TRBV4-1,CASTSVAGGNQPQHF
NA,TRBJ2-1,TRBV4-3,CASSLQREGLNEQFF
few,TRBJ2-5,TRBV30,CAWSTGPWETQYF
NA,TRBJ2-5,TRBV4-1,CASSSVIGTGGIETQYF
NA,TRBJ2-2,TRBV6-2/TRBV6-3,CASSYSGEDTGELFF
few,TRBJ2-2,TRBV7-2,CASSPRTSGGNTGELFF
few,TRBJ2-3,TRBV20-1,CSATGTGSWTDTQYF
NA,TRBJ1-5,TRBV19,CASTTSRAGVYSNQPQHF
NA,TRBJ2-5,TRBV18,CASSPSRETQYF
NA,TRBJ2-5,TRBV4-1,CASSHTDNQETQYF
NA,TRBJ1-5,TRBV19,CASGDGDPQHF
few,TRBJ1-1,TRBV28,CASSLDQGLNTEAFF
NA,TRBJ2-3,TRBV12-3/TRBV12-4,CASSLEQGRADTQYF
NA,TRBJ1-6,TRBV4-1,CASSQTPGYNSPLHF
few,TRBJ2-3,TRBV5-1,CASSLQGTSRSTDTQYF
NA,TRBJ2-5,TRBV11-2,CASSRTGSSQETQYF
NA,TRBJ2-2,TRBV4-1,CASSQEGTTVYTGELFF
few,TRBJ2-5,TRBV5-1,CASSLGTSGVRQETQYF
NA,TRBJ1-2,TRBV24-1,CATSDRDPDYGYTF
few,TRBJ2-5,TRBV6-1,CASSDWGGSQETQYF
NA,TRBJ2-5,TRBV18,CASSPDRKTQYF
NA,TRBJ1-2,TRBV9,CASSAGGFGYTF
many,TRBJ2-5,TRBV7-9,CASSQTGVGETQYF